The clone carrying this T cell receptor beta chain was counted once. As yet, its antigen is unknown. This entry is derived from a study of PD-1 blockade in classical Hodgkin lymphoma. General observations from the study: Reasons behind the repertoire differences stay unclear, perhaps disease activity or earlier therapy.

Trimming removed 4 bases from V and 1 base from J, with 10 bases in between. Germline lookup yields CDR1 SGHTA and CDR2 FQGNSA. The CDR3 loop spans 14 amino acids. Described time point: newly diagnosed, previously untreated cHL patient sample. Generated by immunoSEQ multiplex PCR, the TCRdb table keeps only in-frame clones and is missing some. The table has some 70,000 clones, more than 85% seen once. This clonotype was obtained from a human donor with classical Hodgkin lymphoma. V gene TRBV7-2 combines with J gene TRBJ1-1; D gene unclear. Material: peripheral blood mononuclear cells (PBMCs). CDR3 region: CASSYRDRNTEAFF. For the CDR3, the DNA is TGTGCCAGCAGCTATAGGGATAGGAACACTGAAGCTTTCTTT.